This T cell receptor beta chain was obtained from a study of blood T cell repertoires in COVID-19. Study context: There were acute and convalescent COVID-19 samples, and they came from the United States, Italy and Spain. The cDNA or gDNA used as material had been derived from T cells, B-cell-depleted T cells, or PBMCs.

Measured with immunoSEQ multiplex PCR; TCRdb has only the in-frame clones, and not every one. Of 100,000 to 150,000 clones in the sample, 84% were seen once. CDR1 and CDR2 from the germline V gene are SGHTA and FQGNSA. V was clipped by 4 bases and J by 6 bases; unmatched bases: 4. CDR3 length: 15 residues. Cohort placement rested on clinical history that participants reported themselves. Symptom resolution, clearance, or two negative PCRs marked donors in Cohort 3 as recovered. The sample taken for sequencing was PBMCs or T cells enriched from blood (not recorded which). V is TRBV7-2 and J is TRBJ2-7, with TRBD2 matching over 15 bases. The sequence came from a woman in her 30s who had recovered from COVID-19. The CDR3 nucleotides are TGTGCCAGCAGCTCCTGGGGACTAGCGGGAGGCGAGCAGTACTTC. This sequence encodes CASSSWGLAGGEQYF.